This T cell receptor beta chain was captured by sequencing in a study of T-cell reconstitution after alpha-beta-depleted transplantation in children. Preparing the TCRbeta library involved the use of unique molecular identifiers. In TCRdb, the PCR reads were re-called with MiXCR into one record per CDR3 protein. The sample consists of some 550,000 distinct CDR3 sequences, 15% to 20% of them appearing once. This clonotype occurred a few times. Trimming cost V 1 base and J 3 bases, with 9 bases left between them. CDR3 length: 14 amino acids. Germline lookup yields CDR1 MDHEN and CDR2 SYDVKM. The sample here was PBMCs from the stem cell graft donor, taken from the stem cell graft. The chain is built from TRBV28 and TRBJ2-5, with D perhaps assigned TRBD1 or TRBD2 (6 bases each). The TCR sequence derives from a human donor who donated a stem cell graft to a child with acute lymphoblastic leukemia. CDR3 nucleotides: TGTGCCAGCAGTTTATTTAGGGGGGAAGAGACCCAGTACTTC. It is translated as CASSLFRGEETQYF.